These 21 T cell receptor beta chains were sequenced from one sample in a study of technical replicates of blood from four donors. Data came from immunoSEQ multiplex PCR; TCRdb stores just in-frame clones and leaves some out. The sample shows about 100,000 clones, 95% of them seen only once. What was sequenced was T cells isolated from PBMCs. The receptors derive from a human donor in good health.

The rearrangement links TRBV4-1 to TRBJ2-7, with 11 bases aligning to TRBD1. The V segment lost 3 bases and the J segment 5 bases; nucleotides outside the gene matches: 12. CDR1 is MGHRA, CDR2 YSYEKL, per germline. CDR3 size: 17 residues. The CDR3 bases are TGCGCCAGCAGCCACCCCGGACAGGGGGCCAGATCGGACGAGCAGTACTTC. Translating gives CASSHPGQGARSDEQYF.

V usage is TRBV30 and J usage is TRBJ1-3, with a tentative D call TRBD1 (6 bases). This CDR3 spans 16 amino acids. V lost 5 bases and J 6 bases, leaving 23 bases between the germline ends. Germline CDR1 GTSNPN, CDR2 SVGIG (reference sequence). Written as DNA, the CDR3 is TGTGCCTGGGAAGTAGGGACATCATCATACTTAAACACCATATATTTT. It encodes CAWEVGTSSYLNTIYF.

V is TRBV28 and J is TRBJ2-2, with TRBD2 matching over 7 bases. V was pared by 5 bases and J by 7 bases, with 10 bases of the junction left unmatched. The length of the CDR3 is 15 residues. Germline V CDR1 and CDR2: MDHEN, SYDVKM. The CDR3 region is CASSRGREEVGELFF. The DNA of the CDR3 is TGTGCCAGCAGTCGGGGGAGGGAAGAAGTCGGGGAGCTGTTTTTT.

The genes are TRBV6-5 and TRBJ1-2; TRBD1 aligns across 7 bases. The CDR3 is made up of 15 amino acids. Germline V gives CDR1 MNHEY, CDR2 SVGAGI. The trim removed 8 bases at V and 0 bases at J, leaving 9 bases unmatched. CDR3 protein: CASEDHRGPNYGYTF. The CDR3 nucleotides read TGTGCCAGCGAGGACCACAGGGGCCCTAACTATGGCTACACCTTC.

This chain connects TRBV5-6 to TRBJ1-5, with D possibly TRBD1 on 5 matching bases. V gave up 2 bases and J gave up 1 base, with 16 bases separating them. The CDR3 extends over 17 amino acids. Germline V gene sequence: CDR1 SGHDT, CDR2 YYEEEE. CDR3: CASSFYQQTASNQPQHF. CDR3 DNA sequence: TGTGCCAGCAGCTTCTATCAACAGACAGCGAGCAATCAGCCCCAGCATTTT.

The chain couples TRBV5-6 to TRBJ1-1; D is undetermined. The V end was cut by 2 bases, the J end by 4 bases, with 9 bases between. CDR3 size: 13 residues. The germline V gene encodes CDR1 SGHDT and CDR2 YYEEEE. The CDR3 spells CASSLSGVTEAFF. CDR3 in DNA: TGTGCCAGCAGCTTATCCGGGGTCACTGAAGCTTTCTTT.

The rearrangement uses TRBV5-1 and TRBJ2-1, with a possible D match to TRBD1 (5 bases). This CDR3 comprises 14 residues. The germline gives CDR1 SGHRS, CDR2 YFSETQ. Trimming removed 4 bases from V and 9 bases from J, with 17 bases in between. The CDR3 protein is CASSPQGRIGEQFF. The CDR3, as DNA: TGCGCCAGCAGCCCCCAGGGTAGGATTGGTGAGCAGTTCTTC.

The genes are TRBV7-9 and TRBJ2-7, with D uncertain. Germline lookup yields CDR1 SEHNR and CDR2 FQNEAQ (reference sequence). V lost 3 bases and J 0 bases, leaving 6 bases between the germline ends. The CDR3 has 13 residues. The CDR3 spells CASSFVSSYEQYF. The DNA for the CDR3 is TGTGCCAGCAGCTTCGTGAGCTCCTACGAGCAGTACTTC.

The V call is TRBV18, the J call TRBJ2-3; 8 bases align to TRBD2. With 4 bases clipped from V and 4 bases from J, the junction kept 4 bases outside the gene matches. CDR3 size: 14 residues. Per the germline V gene, CDR1 is KGHSH and CDR2 is LQKENI. The CDR3 here is CASSRGLAPDTQYF. CDR3 DNA: TGTGCCAGCTCACGAGGACTAGCCCCAGATACGCAGTATTTT.

The chain recombines TRBV6-1 with TRBJ1-4, with 10 bases lining up with TRBD1. V gave up 2 bases and J gave up 5 bases; unmatched junction bases: 2. The germline V gene has CDR1 MNHNS and CDR2 SASEGT. There are 15 residues in the CDR3. The CDR3 sequence is CASSEWTGGNEKLFF. DNA for the CDR3: TGTGCCAGCAGTGAATGGACAGGGGGGAATGAAAAACTGTTTTTT.

The genes are TRBV10-3 and TRBJ2-7; tentative D call: TRBD2 (6 bases). The CDR3 spans 14 residues. Trimming removed 2 bases from V and 2 bases from J, with 10 bases in between. From germline, CDR1 is ENHRY and CDR2 SYGVKD. The CDR3 coding sequence is TGTGCCATCAGTGAGGGCGGCGGGACCTACGAGCAGTACTTC. Amino acid sequence: CAISEGGGTYEQYF.

This rearrangement joins TRBV19 to TRBJ1-2; D might be TRBD1 (5 bases). V was cut by 0 bases and J by 4 bases, with 15 bases left in between. The CDR3 spans 16 residues. Germline CDR1 LNHDA, CDR2 SQIVND (reference sequence). The CDR3 loop is CASSIDPGALSYGYTF. The CDR3 nucleotides are TGTGCCAGTAGTATAGATCCTGGGGCGCTTTCCTATGGCTACACCTTC.

The chain links TRBV28 to TRBJ2-7, with 11 bases aligning to TRBD1. The J segment lost 6 bases and the V segment lost 3 bases, leaving 7 bases of the junction unmatched. The CDR3 is 15 residues long. Germline-derived CDR1 and CDR2 are MDHEN and SYDVKM. The CDR3 protein is CASSLGTGGSGEQYF. The CDR3 DNA reads as TGTGCCAGCAGTTTGGGGACAGGGGGGTCGGGCGAGCAGTACTTC.

The genes are TRBV18 and TRBJ2-5; D may be TRBD1 (7 bases). V was trimmed by 3 bases and J by 7 bases, leaving 21 bases between them. The length of the CDR3 is 16 residues. Germline CDR1 is KGHSH and CDR2 is LQKENI. CDR3 sequence reads: CASSPLDRAGSGTQYF. The CDR3 nucleotides are TGTGCCAGCTCACCTCTAGACAGGGCGGGGAGCGGGACCCAGTACTTC.

This chain uses TRBV5-1 with TRBJ2-1, with 7 bases aligning to TRBD2. This CDR3 has 15 amino acids. V gave up 0 bases and J gave up 8 bases; unmatched junction bases: 8. Germline lookup yields CDR1 SGHRS and CDR2 YFSETQ. CDR3 DNA: TGCGCCAGCAGCTTGGAAGTAGCTCGGGAGGATGAGCAGTTCTTC. Translation: CASSLEVAREDEQFF.

The V gene is TRBV27, the J gene TRBJ2-7; D may be TRBD1 (5 bases). CDR1 and CDR2 from the germline V gene are MNHEY and SMNVEV (reference sequence). This CDR3 spans 12 amino acids. V lost 3 bases and J 6 bases, leaving 9 bases between the germline ends. Written as DNA, the CDR3 is TGTGCCAGCAGTTTTAGGGGTGGCGAGCAGTACTTC. Translating gives CASSFRGGEQYF.

The chain links TRBV4-2 to TRBJ2-7, with 14 bases aligning to TRBD2. Germline loops: CDR1 LGHNA, CDR2 YNFKEQ. The CDR3 runs to 16 residues. Losses at the gene ends were 3 bases for V and 4 bases for J; bases not matched to a gene: 5. The CDR3: CASSHPGTSGSYEQYF. The CDR3 coding sequence is TGTGCCAGCAGCCACCCAGGGACTAGCGGGAGTTACGAGCAGTACTTC.

The gene calls are TRBV11-2 and TRBJ1-2, with D hard to call. The CDR3 is made up of 14 amino acids. Germline values: CDR1 SGHAT, CDR2 FQNNGV. The V and J ends lost 5 bases and 5 bases respectively, with 15 bases between them. CDR3 bases: TGTGCCAGCAGCCCCGCGCGCGAGGGTTATGGCTACACCTTC. Residues: CASSPAREGYGYTF. Together with reference TRBV11-2 and TRBJ1-2, the CDR3 gives the full variable domain: EAGVAQSPRYKIIEKRQSVAFWCNPISGHATLYWYQQILGQGPKLLIQFQNNGVVDDSQLPKDRFSAERLKGVDSTLKIQPAKLEDSAVYLCASSPAREGYGYTFGSGTRLTVV.

The chain is built from TRBV19 and TRBJ1-5; 9 bases map to TRBD1. Germline V lookup: CDR1 LNHDA, CDR2 SQIVND (reference sequence). The V segment lost 6 bases and the J segment 5 bases; nucleotides outside the gene matches: 5. This CDR3 is 14 amino acids long. CDR3 coding DNA: TGTGCCAGTAGGGTGGACAGGGGTTATCAGCCCCAGCATTTT. It codes for CASRVDRGYQPQHF.

The gene calls are TRBV10-1 and TRBJ2-1; 11 nucleotides align to TRBD2. The trim removed 4 bases at V and 5 bases at J, leaving 1 base unmatched. The CDR3 spans 14 residues. Germline assignment: CDR1 WNHNN and CDR2 SYGVQD (reference sequence). CDR3 loop: CASSALAGDNEQFF. CDR3 nucleotides: TGCGCCAGCAGTGCACTAGCGGGGGACAATGAGCAGTTCTTC.

V and J are TRBV2 and TRBJ1-3; D is uncertain. CDR1 and CDR2 from the germline V gene are SNHLY and FYNNEI. This CDR3 spans 16 amino acids. V shed 9 bases and J shed 2 bases, with 20 bases lying between them. The CDR3: CASADFLKEPGNTIYF. DNA of the CDR3: TGTGCCAGTGCGGACTTCTTAAAGGAGCCTGGAAACACCATATATTTT.